The 25 T cell receptor beta chains below were found in one sample sequenced in a study of Graves' ophthalmopathy and Graves' hyperthyroidism. Beta-chain TCR CDR3 regions were amplified from RNA transcripts. An opening RT-PCR round employed HTBI primers and preceded a second-round multiplex PCR. Using its own MiXCR run on the multiplex PCR reads, TCRdb lists one record per CDR3 protein. In the table there are a few hundred thousand distinct CDR3 sequences, about a sixth of which are singletons. Specimen: peripheral blood. Every receptor here comes from an adult woman with stable Graves' hyperthyroidism.

This clonotype was seen at least ten times. V gene TRBV2 combines with J gene TRBJ1-6; D perhaps matches TRBD1 (6 bases). Trimming cost V 6 bases and J 9 bases, with 18 bases left between them. From germline, CDR1 is SNHLY and CDR2 FYNNEI. The CDR3 loop spans 15 amino acids. The CDR3: CASSLGGQISSPLHF. For the CDR3, the DNA is TGTGCCAGCAGCTTGGGGGGGCAAATTAGTTCACCCCTCCACTTT.

This clonotype was detected ten times or more. The CDR3 here is CASSSGRQGVGTGELFF. The CDR3 DNA sequence: TGTGCCAGCAGCTCGGGGAGACAGGGGGTCGGCACCGGGGAGCTGTTTTTT. This chain connects TRBV7-3 to TRBJ2-2, with TRBD1 matching 9 bases. CDR3 size: 17 residues. V lost 4 bases to trimming and J lost 4 bases; unmatched junction nucleotides: 10. The germline V gene encodes CDR1 SGHTA and CDR2 FQGTGA.

This clonotype was observed many times. The chain recombines TRBV7-9 with TRBJ2-3, with D maybe TRBD2 (5 bases). This CDR3 comprises 14 residues. CDR1 is SEHNR, CDR2 FQNEAQ, per germline (reference sequence). V was pared by 0 bases and J by 3 bases, with 7 bases between. CDR3 sequence reads: CASSLAGVTDTQYF. The CDR3, as DNA: TGTGCCAGCAGCTTAGCGGGAGTGACAGATACGCAGTATTTT.

The genes are TRBV28 and TRBJ1-2; 8 bases match TRBD1. V was pared by 6 bases and J by 2 bases, with 5 bases of the junction left unmatched. The CDR3 is 14 residues long. Germline CDR1 is MDHEN and CDR2 is SYDVKM. The CDR3 sequence is CASSQPGGNYGYTF. The CDR3, as DNA: TGTGCCAGCAGCCAGCCAGGGGGCAACTATGGCTACACCTTC.

This clonotype was observed many times. The V and J genes are TRBV12-5 and TRBJ1-1; D might be TRBD1 (5 bases). The CDR3 is 12 residues long. Germline CDR1 and CDR2: LGHNT and FRNRAP. Trimming took off 4 bases at V and 3 bases at J, with 6 bases between the two ends. The CDR3 region has the DNA TGTGCTAGTGGTTCAGGGCACACTGAAGCTTTCTTT. Protein: CASGSGHTEAFF.

This clonotype was seen ten or more times. The rearrangement links TRBV7-2 to TRBJ2-5, with D maybe TRBD2 (5 bases). The CDR3 consists of 12 residues. From germline, CDR1 is SGHTA and CDR2 FQGNSA. Trimming cost V 3 bases and J 9 bases, with 11 bases left between them. This chain's CDR3 is CASSFWEQPQYF. CDR3 bases: TGTGCCAGCAGCTTTTGGGAGCAGCCCCAGTACTTC.

The rearrangement joins TRBV29-1 to TRBJ1-2, with no clear D. The CDR3 sequence is 11 residues long. The V end lost 5 bases, the J end lost 3 bases, and 7 bases lay between the germline ends. Germline V gives CDR1 SQVTM, CDR2 ANQGSEA. CDR3 DNA: TGCAGCGTTCGAGGCTACTATGGCTACACCTTC. This translates into CSVRGYYGYTF.

This clonotype came up many times. This sequence joins TRBV6-2 or TRBV6-3 and TRBJ2-7, with a weak D call TRBD1 (6 bases). Per germline, CDR1 MNHEY and CDR2 SVGEGT. Trimming shortened V by 6 bases and J by 5 bases, and 17 bases separated the two germline ends. CDR3 length equals 14 residues. The CDR3 reads CASSLPDRFDEQYF. The CDR3 DNA follows: TGTGCCAGCAGCCTACCCGACAGGTTCGACGAGCAGTACTTC.

This chain joins TRBV30 and TRBJ2-7; 9 nucleotides match TRBD2. CDR1 is GTSNPN, CDR2 SVGIG, per germline (reference sequence). CDR3 length: 13 residues. After removal of 4 bases from V and 8 bases from J, the junction contained 9 bases not matched to a gene. The DNA of the CDR3 is TGTGCCTGGACCATGCGGGAGGGCCAGAAGCAGTACTTC. Translated, it gives CAWTMREGQKQYF.

This clonotype was found many times. Mismatch with germline at one junction end may stem from a read error. The V gene is TRBV29-1, the J gene TRBJ2-7; D is unclear. This CDR3 contains 8 residues. Germline CDR1 SQVTM, CDR2 ANQGSEA. This chain's CDR3 is CRVSEQYF. The CDR3 region has the DNA TGTAGAGTCTCCGAGCAGTACTTC.

The chain joins TRBV7-2 to TRBJ2-5; the D call may be TRBD1 or TRBD2 (5 bases each). With 5 bases removed from V and 2 bases from J, the gap between germline ends came to 9 bases. The CDR3 has 13 residues. Germline V lookup: CDR1 SGHTA, CDR2 FQGNSA. The CDR3 is CASSPGAQETQYF. In DNA form, the CDR3 reads TGTGCCAGCAGCCCCGGGGCGCAAGAGACCCAGTACTTC.

There are many counts of this clonotype. The rearrangement uses TRBV11-1 and TRBJ2-6, with D tentatively TRBD1 (5 bases). This CDR3 spans 17 amino acids. Trimming stripped 3 bases from V and 0 bases from J, with 12 bases between. In germline, CDR1 is SGHAT, CDR2 FQDESV (reference sequence). The CDR3 spells CASSLTDPLSGANVLTF. Written as DNA, the CDR3 is TGTGCCAGCAGCTTGACAGACCCTCTCTCTGGGGCCAACGTCCTGACTTTC.

This clonotype was detected many times. The chain employs TRBV19 and TRBJ2-2, with 11 bases identical to TRBD1. This CDR3 is 17 amino acids long. Trimming cost V 3 bases and J 5 bases; bases outside gene matches: 8. Germline lookup yields CDR1 LNHDA and CDR2 SQIVND (reference sequence). CDR3 residues: CASSIRAGTGGTGELFF. As DNA, the CDR3 is TGTGCCAGTAGTATCCGAGCCGGGACAGGGGGTACCGGGGAGCTGTTTTTT. Using reference TRBV19 and TRBJ2-2 for the parts outside the CDR3, the full variable domain is DGGITQSPKYLFRKEGQNVTLSCEQNLNHDAMYWYRQDPGQGLRLIYYSQIVNDFQKGDIAEGYSVSREKKESFPLTVTSAQKNPTAFYLCASSIRAGTGGTGELFFGEGSRLTVL.

This clonotype was found many times. The V and J genes are TRBV12-3 or TRBV12-4 and TRBJ2-7; D possibly corresponds to TRBD1 (5 bases). V was trimmed by 7 bases and J by 5 bases, leaving 15 bases between them. This CDR3 is built from 13 residues. The CDR3 DNA is TGTGCCAGCACGTTACAGGTGGGGCACGAGCAGTACTTC. Its protein product is CASTLQVGHEQYF.

This clonotype occurred many times. The CDR3 protein is CASSVESRGEQYF. CDR3 nucleotides: TGTGCCAGCAGCGTAGAGTCGCGCGGGGAGCAGTACTTC. This chain uses TRBV9 with TRBJ2-7; weak D call: TRBD2 (5 bases). The germline gives CDR1 SGDLS, CDR2 YYNGEE. This CDR3 comprises 13 residues. V was trimmed by 0 bases and J by 7 bases, leaving 11 bases between them. Full variable domain (missing parts from reference TRBV9 and TRBJ2-7): DSGVTQTPKHLITATGQRVTLRCSPRSGDLSVYWYQQSLDQGLQFLIQYYNGEERAKGNILERFSAQQFPDLHSELNLSSLELGDSALYFCASSVESRGEQYFGPGTRLTVT.

At least ten counts were recorded for this clonotype. The CDR3 nucleotides are TGTGCCAGCAGTTCGCTGGACACCGGGGAGCTGTTTTTT. Translation gives CASSSLDTGELFF. The gene calls are TRBV12-3 or TRBV12-4 and TRBJ2-2; D not resolved. The V end was cut by 4 bases, the J end by 3 bases, with 6 bases between. CDR3 length: 13 residues.

As for this clonotype: Since no conserved phenylalanine or tryptophan closes the CDR3, a read error is the likely cause. The rearrangement uses TRBV18 and TRBJ1-6, with TRBD1 matching 9 bases. The germline gives CDR1 KGHSH, CDR2 LQKENI. V trimming: 2 bases; J trimming: 5 bases; junction bases outside the gene matches: 4. The CDR3 spans 16 residues. This CDR3 is CASSPAGTGNNSPLHL. The CDR3 nucleotides are TGTGCCAGCTCACCAGCCGGGACAGGGAATAATTCACCCCTCCACCTT.

This clonotype was picked up a small number of times. The genes are TRBV4-1 and TRBJ2-7, with 8 bases fitting TRBD2. The V and J ends lost 4 bases and 3 bases, in that order; junction bases with no gene match: 11. The CDR3 sequence is 16 residues long. Germline loops: CDR1 MGHRA, CDR2 YSYEKL. As DNA, the CDR3 is TGCGCCAGCAGCCGAACGCCGACTAGCGCACTCTACGAGCAGTACTTC. Translated: CASSRTPTSALYEQYF.

With respect to this clonotype: Relative to the germline gene, one junction end is altered; a read error may explain this. This sequence joins TRBV6-5 and TRBJ2-7; weak D call: TRBD1 (5 bases). Germline loops: CDR1 MNHEY, CDR2 SVGAGI. This CDR3 has 14 amino acids. The CDR3 loop reads CASSYRVRVYDQYF. Here the CDR3 DNA reads TGTGCCAGCAGTTACCGGGTCAGGGTATACGATCAGTACTTC.

This clonotype showed up many times. J is TRBJ2-2 and V is TRBV20-1, with 9 nucleotides matching TRBD1. CDR1 is DFQATT, CDR2 SNEGSKA, per germline (reference sequence). The CDR3 runs to 14 residues. V lost 5 bases and J lost 3; bases outside the gene matches: 4. Here the CDR3 DNA reads TGCAGTGCTCCGGGACAGGGCTACACCGGGGAGCTGTTTTTT. It is translated as CSAPGQGYTGELFF.

The table lists this clonotype with many counts. CDR3 bases: TGTGCCAGCAGTTACTCGAAAAGTGGTCCCACCGGGGAGCTGTTTTTT. Its translation: CASSYSKSGPTGELFF. V and J are TRBV6-5 and TRBJ2-2; the D is unclear. Germline V gene data show CDR1 as MNHEY and CDR2 as SVGAGI. Trimming pared 0 bases from V and 4 bases from J, leaving 12 bases between. The CDR3 is made up of 16 amino acids.

This chain uses TRBV6-2 or TRBV6-3 with TRBJ2-7; maybe TRBD2 (6 bases). CDR3 length: 19 residues. V lost 2 bases and J 0 bases, leaving 23 bases between the germline ends. In germline, CDR1 is MNHEY, CDR2 SVGEGT. In DNA, the CDR3 is TGTGCCAGCAGTTACGGGGCAGGCTTTAGGGTAGCGGACTCCTACGAGCAGTACGTC. Translating gives CASSYGAGFRVADSYEQYV.

This clonotype was recorded at least ten times. The V and J genes are TRBV12-3 or TRBV12-4 and TRBJ2-2; D gene uncertain. The length of the CDR3 is 13 residues. Between the trimmed V and J ends, which lost 2 bases and 8 bases, there was a span of 9 bases. CDR3 protein: CASSLSPSGELFF. CDR3 nucleotides: TGTGCCAGCAGTTTATCTCCCTCAGGGGAGCTGTTTTTT.

In this sample, this clonotype turned up many times. V usage is TRBV7-9 and J usage is TRBJ2-5, with D unclear. The CDR3 is 14 residues long. V was cut by 0 bases and J by 5 bases, with 10 bases left in between. Germline values: CDR1 SEHNR, CDR2 FQNEAQ (reference sequence). The CDR3 sequence: CASSLAPNWETQYF. Written as DNA, the CDR3 is TGTGCCAGCAGCTTAGCGCCAAATTGGGAGACCCAGTACTTC.

The J gene is TRBJ2-2, the V gene TRBV5-1, with 11 bases matching TRBD2. With 4 bases clipped from V and 7 bases from J, the junction kept 12 bases outside the gene matches. Germline V gene data show CDR1 as SGHRS and CDR2 as YFSETQ. This CDR3 comprises 17 residues. The CDR3 DNA reads as TGCGCCAGCAGCCGTACGAACCCCGGGACTAGCGGCGGGGAGCTGTTTTTT. It is translated as CASSRTNPGTSGGELFF.